This passage covers 19 T cell receptor beta chains from one sample sequenced in a study of shared clonotypes between healthy human individuals. The protocol was immunoSEQ multiplex PCR, while the TCRdb copy is restricted to in-frame clones and leaves out a portion. There are about 590,000 clones in the sample; around 95% occur only once, and 0.11% lies in the top ten. Positively selected for CCR7, the CD45RO-negative cells used as naive CD8 cells excluded terminally differentiated effector memory CD45RA+ cells. Sequencing was performed on naive CD8+ T cells sorted from blood. The receptors were sampled from a woman in her twenties or thirties in good health.

This chain joins TRBV27 and TRBJ1-5; D perhaps matches TRBD1 (5 bases). The germline V and J ends were trimmed by 6 bases and 2 bases, with 11 bases remaining between them. Germline V gives CDR1 MNHEY, CDR2 SMNVEV (reference sequence). CDR3 length: 14 amino acids. DNA of the CDR3: TGTGCCAGCAGGACCAAGGGGCGCAATCAGCCCCAGCATTTT. This codes for CASRTKGRNQPQHF.

The chain employs TRBV15 and TRBJ2-7; 8 bases fit TRBD1. Trimming at V came to 1 base and at J to 4 bases, leaving 9 bases not matched to a gene. The CDR3 contains 16 residues. Germline V lookup: CDR1 LNHNV, CDR2 YYDKDF (reference sequence). CDR3 DNA sequence: TGTGCCACCAGCAGAGTGGGTCCCAGGGGGCAATACGAGCAGTACTTC. Translating it yields CATSRVGPRGQYEQYF.

The chain joins TRBV6-6 to TRBJ1-2; D is unclear. V shed 2 bases and J shed 2 bases, with 9 bases lying between them. The CDR3 loop spans 14 amino acids. Germline V lookup: CDR1 MNHNY, CDR2 SVGAGI (reference sequence). This CDR3 reads CASSYDVTNYGYTF. In DNA, the CDR3 is TGTGCCAGCAGTTACGACGTCACGAACTATGGCTACACCTTC.

Worth noting for this clone: This CDR3 is also generated by other DNA sequences in the sample. V and J are TRBV7-8 and TRBJ1-1; no reliable D call. Trimming cost V 1 base and J 0 bases, with 0 bases left between them. Germline CDR1 is SGHVS and CDR2 is FQNEAQ. The CDR3 is 12 residues long. CDR3 protein: CASSLVNTEAFF. The CDR3 DNA sequence: TGTGCCAGCAGCTTAGTGAACACTGAAGCTTTCTTT.

V and J are TRBV7-9 and TRBJ2-1; 9 positions match TRBD1. The V segment lost 4 bases and the J segment 15 bases; nucleotides outside the gene matches: 13. The CDR3 runs to 14 residues. CDR1 is SEHNR and CDR2 is FQNEAQ in the germline V gene (reference sequence). CDR3 region: CASSYDRDREPAFF. The CDR3 nucleotides are TGTGCCAGCAGCTATGACCGGGACAGGGAACCGGCGTTCTTC.

The chain employs TRBV10-3 and TRBJ2-1; TRBD2 matches at 9 bases. The CDR3 covers 15 residues. The germline gives CDR1 ENHRY, CDR2 SYGVKD. V lost 3 bases to trimming and J lost 3 bases; unmatched junction nucleotides: 3. CDR3 in DNA: TGTGCCATCAGTGATATAGCGGGAGACTACAATGAGCAGTTCTTC. Residues: CAISDIAGDYNEQFF.

The V gene is TRBV27, the J gene TRBJ2-7; perhaps D is TRBD1 or TRBD2 (5 bases each). This CDR3 is 16 amino acids long. V was clipped by 4 bases and J by 4 bases, with 20 bases between them. From germline, CDR1 is MNHEY and CDR2 SMNVEV (reference sequence). CDR3 nucleotide sequence: TGTGCCAGCAGTTCGTCCTCCGGGACCCTTTTATACGAGCAGTACTTC. Encoded protein: CASSSSSGTLLYEQYF.

The V call is TRBV29-1, the J call TRBJ1-4; 9 nucleotides agree with TRBD1. V dropped 6 bases and J dropped 1; count of bases not matched to a gene: 6. The CDR3 is 15 amino acids. The germline V gene encodes CDR1 SQVTM and CDR2 ANQGSEA. The CDR3 coding sequence is TGCAGCGTCGGCGACAGGGGGGAAACTAATGAAAAACTGTTTTTT. Residues: CSVGDRGETNEKLFF. Based on the CDR3 plus reference TRBV29-1 and TRBJ1-4, the full variable domain is SAVISQKPSRDICQRGTSLTIQCQVDSQVTMMFWYRQQPGQSLTLIATANQGSEATYESGFVIDKFPISRPNLTFSTLTVSNMSPEDSSIYLCSVGDRGETNEKLFFGSGTQLSVL.

For the CDR3, the DNA is TGTGCCAGCAGACTCGACAGGGTCAGCAATCAGCCCCAGCATTTT. Its translation is CASRLDRVSNQPQHF. This chain uses TRBV6-5 with TRBJ1-5; 7 bases align to TRBD1. Germline-derived CDR1 and CDR2 are MNHEY and SVGAGI. Germline trimming cut 6 bases from V and 1 base from J; bases unmatched to any gene: 6. The CDR3 has 15 amino acids.

This clone has only one observation. The CDR3 loop is CASSPGGDTDTQYF. CDR3 sequence (DNA): TGTGCCAGCTCCCCGGGGGGGGACACAGATACGCAGTATTTT. The J gene is TRBJ2-3, the V gene TRBV28; the match to TRBD2 covers 8 bases. CDR3 length: 14 amino acids. Germline CDR1 is MDHEN and CDR2 is SYDVKM. Losses at the gene ends were 8 bases for V and 2 bases for J; bases not matched to a gene: 6.

The chain employs TRBV5-6 and TRBJ2-3, with D maybe TRBD1 (6 bases). The germline V gene encodes CDR1 SGHDT and CDR2 YYEEEE. V lost 0 bases, J lost 1 base, and 6 bases lay in between. The CDR3 totals 14 residues. CDR3 nucleotide sequence: TGTGCCAGCAGCTTGGGGACAGGCACAGATACGCAGTATTTT. It yields the protein CASSLGTGTDTQYF.

The rearrangement uses TRBV28 and TRBJ2-5, with D possibly being TRBD1 (6 bases). There are 14 residues in the CDR3. Germline assignment: CDR1 MDHEN and CDR2 SYDVKM. The V end was cut by 2 bases, the J end by 5 bases, with 12 bases between. The CDR3 loop reads CASSLRGSRETQYF. The DNA of the CDR3 is TGTGCCAGCAGTTTAAGGGGGAGTAGGGAGACCCAGTACTTC.

Worth noting for this clone: The same CDR3 is also encoded by other DNA sequences in this sample. The chain recombines TRBV27 with TRBJ1-1, with TRBD1 matching 8 bases. V trimming: 6 bases; J trimming: 4 bases; junction bases outside the gene matches: 1. The CDR3 runs 12 residues. CDR1 and CDR2 from the germline V gene are MNHEY and SMNVEV (reference sequence). The CDR3 DNA sequence: TGTGCCAGCAGCACAGGGGGCACTGAAGCTTTCTTT. It translates to CASSTGGTEAFF.

The rearrangement uses TRBV5-6 and TRBJ2-7; the D is unclear. Germline V gene data show CDR1 as SGHDT and CDR2 as YYEEEE. CDR3 length: 13 residues. Deletions cut 0 bases from V and 3 bases from J, with 7 bases between. The CDR3 sequence is CASSLGRNYEQYF. In nucleotides, the CDR3 is TGTGCCAGCAGCTTGGGACGGAACTACGAGCAGTACTTC.

The chain carries TRBV9 and TRBJ2-2; possible D gene TRBD2, 6 bases. V was trimmed by 0 bases and J by 5 bases, leaving 11 bases between them. This CDR3 comprises 15 residues. Germline CDR1 and CDR2: SGDLS and YYNGEE. DNA for the CDR3: TGTGCCAGCAGCGTAGACGGGAGTCCGACCGGGGAGCTGTTTTTT. It yields the protein CASSVDGSPTGELFF. The full variable domain, its missing parts supplied by reference TRBV9 and TRBJ2-2, is DSGVTQTPKHLITATGQRVTLRCSPRSGDLSVYWYQQSLDQGLQFLIQYYNGEERAKGNILERFSAQQFPDLHSELNLSSLELGDSALYFCASSVDGSPTGELFFGEGSRLTVL.

The rearrangement links TRBV14 to TRBJ2-7; D unresolved. Germline CDR1 and CDR2: SGHDN and FVKESK. Trimming removed 0 bases from V and 5 bases from J, with 17 bases in between. CDR3 size: 16 residues. CDR3 residues: CASSQDGIYRAHEQYF. The CDR3 DNA is TGTGCCAGCAGCCAAGATGGAATATACCGGGCCCACGAGCAGTACTTC.

CDR3 DNA: TGTGCCAGCAGTGCCGGGACTAGTTGGTACGAGCAGTACTTC. This translates into CASSAGTSWYEQYF. The V gene is TRBV27, the J gene TRBJ2-7; the match to TRBD2 covers 8 bases. V gave up 5 bases and J gave up 4 bases; unmatched junction bases: 7. Germline assignment: CDR1 MNHEY and CDR2 SMNVEV (reference sequence). The CDR3 contains 14 residues.

The V gene is TRBV19, the J gene TRBJ2-1; possible D gene TRBD1, 5 bases. CDR3 length equals 17 residues. The germline V gene has CDR1 LNHDA and CDR2 SQIVND (reference sequence). V gave up 6 bases and J gave up 10 bases, with 28 bases separating them. CDR3 coding DNA: TGTGCCAGTAGCACTCCTGTGTATGGGGCCGGCCTTTGGGAGCAGTTCTTC. Translated, it gives CASSTPVYGAGLWEQFF.

This chain connects TRBV29-1 to TRBJ2-5, with 10 nucleotides matching TRBD2. Losses at the gene ends were 5 bases for V and 5 bases for J; bases not matched to a gene: 5. The CDR3 has 13 residues. Germline loops: CDR1 SQVTM, CDR2 ANQGSEA. The DNA of the CDR3 is TGCAGCGTTTGGGCTAGCGGGAGTGAGACCCAGTACTTC. Residues: CSVWASGSETQYF.